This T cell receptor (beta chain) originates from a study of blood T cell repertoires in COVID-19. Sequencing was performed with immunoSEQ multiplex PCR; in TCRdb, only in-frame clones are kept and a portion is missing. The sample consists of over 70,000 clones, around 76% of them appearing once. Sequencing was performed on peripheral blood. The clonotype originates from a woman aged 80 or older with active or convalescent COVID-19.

CDR3 DNA: TGTGCCAGCAGCGTAGAAGGGGTTGGGGCCAACGTCCTGACTTTC. This sequence encodes CASSVEGVGANVLTF. The V and J genes are TRBV9 and TRBJ2-6; D may be TRBD1 (5 bases). The CDR3 extends over 15 amino acids. V gave up 0 bases and J gave up 3 bases, with 7 bases separating them. The V gene's germline CDR1 is SGDLS and CDR2 YYNGEE.